The clone carrying this TCR beta chain occurred a few times. CDR1 and CDR2 (germline): SGHDT, YYEEEE. CDR3 length: 14 amino acids. Trimming removed 0 bases from V and 1 base from J, with 7 bases in between. Single viable CD3+CD4+CD8-CD45RO+ cells were sorted as the memory CD4+ T cells. Generated by immunoSEQ multiplex PCR, the TCRdb table keeps only in-frame clones and is missing some. The sample carries approximately 42,000 clones, about 80% recorded once. This sample was taken from a study of memory CD4+ T cells and cytomegalovirus serostatus. The clonotype was recovered from an adult in good health and CMV-seronegative. The sequenced material came from memory CD4+ T cells from blood. The chain uses TRBV5-6 and TRBJ1-2, with no clear D. The CDR3 coding sequence is TGTGCCAGCAGCTTGGGGGGAGTTAACTATGGCTACACCTTC. This sequence encodes CASSLGGVNYGYTF. Drawing the rest from reference TRBV5-6 and TRBJ1-2, the complete variable domain is DAGVTQSPTHLIKTRGQQVTLRCSPKSGHDTVSWYQQALGQGPQFIFQYYEEEERQRGNFPDRFSGHQFPNYSSELNVNALLLGDSALYLCASSLGGVNYGYTFGSGTRLTVV.